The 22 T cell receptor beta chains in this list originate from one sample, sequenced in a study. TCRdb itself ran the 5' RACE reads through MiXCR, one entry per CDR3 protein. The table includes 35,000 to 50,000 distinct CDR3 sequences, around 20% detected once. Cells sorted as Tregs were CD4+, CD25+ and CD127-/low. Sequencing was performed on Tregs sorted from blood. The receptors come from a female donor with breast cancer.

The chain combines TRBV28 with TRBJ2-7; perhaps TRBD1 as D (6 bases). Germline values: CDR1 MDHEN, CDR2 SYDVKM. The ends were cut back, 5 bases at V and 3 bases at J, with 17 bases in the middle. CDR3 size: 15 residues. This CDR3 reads CASSIHREKDYEQYF. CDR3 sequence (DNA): TGTGCCAGCAGTATACACAGGGAAAAAGACTACGAGCAGTACTTC.

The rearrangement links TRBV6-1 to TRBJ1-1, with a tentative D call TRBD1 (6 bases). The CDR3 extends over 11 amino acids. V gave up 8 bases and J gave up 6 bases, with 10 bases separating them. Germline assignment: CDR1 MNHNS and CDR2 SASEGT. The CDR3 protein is CASLSGAEAFF. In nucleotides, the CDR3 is TGTGCCAGCCTCTCAGGGGCTGAAGCTTTCTTT.

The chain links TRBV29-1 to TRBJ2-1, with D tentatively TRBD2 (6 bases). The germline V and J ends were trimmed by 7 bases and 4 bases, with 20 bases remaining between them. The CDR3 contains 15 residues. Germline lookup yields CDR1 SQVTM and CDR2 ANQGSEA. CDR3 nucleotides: TGCAGCGCCCTCGGAGGGCCGTCGGAGTACAATGAGCAGTTCTTC. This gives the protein CSALGGPSEYNEQFF.

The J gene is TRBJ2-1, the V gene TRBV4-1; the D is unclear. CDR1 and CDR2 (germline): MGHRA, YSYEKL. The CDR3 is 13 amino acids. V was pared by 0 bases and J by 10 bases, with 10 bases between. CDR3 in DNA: TGCGCCAGCAGCCAAGACAAGAGACTCGAGCAGTTCTTC. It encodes CASSQDKRLEQFF.

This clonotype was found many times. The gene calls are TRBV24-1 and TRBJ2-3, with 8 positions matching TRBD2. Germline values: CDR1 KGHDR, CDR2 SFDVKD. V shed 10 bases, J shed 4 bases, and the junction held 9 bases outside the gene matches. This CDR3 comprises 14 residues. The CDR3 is CATRGEGAADTQYF. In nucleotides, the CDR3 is TGTGCCACGCGGGGGGAAGGGGCGGCAGATACGCAGTATTTT.

The DNA for the CDR3 is TGTGCCAGCAGGCTACAGGGACTCAATCAGCCCCAGCATTTT. As protein: CASRLQGLNQPQHF. The rearrangement joins TRBV28 to TRBJ1-5, with D perhaps matching TRBD1 (6 bases). There are 14 residues in the CDR3. Per the germline V gene, CDR1 is MDHEN and CDR2 is SYDVKM. Trimming cost V 6 bases and J 3 bases, with 12 bases left between them. The full variable domain, completed using reference TRBV28 and TRBJ1-5, is DVKVTQSSRYLVKRTGEKVFLECVQDMDHENMFWYRQDPGLGLRLIYFSYDVKMKEKGDIPEGYSVSREKKERFSLILESASTNQTSMYLCASRLQGLNQPQHFGDGTRLSIL.

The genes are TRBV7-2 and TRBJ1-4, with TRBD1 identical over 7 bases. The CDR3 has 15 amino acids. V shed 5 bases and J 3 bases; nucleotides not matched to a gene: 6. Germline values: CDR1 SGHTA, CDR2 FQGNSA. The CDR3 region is CASSNRGGANEKLFF. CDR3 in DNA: TGTGCCAGCAGCAACAGGGGTGGGGCTAATGAAAAACTGTTTTTT.

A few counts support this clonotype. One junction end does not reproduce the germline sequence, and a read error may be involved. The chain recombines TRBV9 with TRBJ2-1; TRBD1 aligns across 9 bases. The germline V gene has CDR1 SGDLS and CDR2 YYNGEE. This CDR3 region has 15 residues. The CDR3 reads CASSAGQGSYNEQLF. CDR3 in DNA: TGTGCCAGCAGCGCGGGACAGGGTTCCTACAATGAGCAGCTCTTC.

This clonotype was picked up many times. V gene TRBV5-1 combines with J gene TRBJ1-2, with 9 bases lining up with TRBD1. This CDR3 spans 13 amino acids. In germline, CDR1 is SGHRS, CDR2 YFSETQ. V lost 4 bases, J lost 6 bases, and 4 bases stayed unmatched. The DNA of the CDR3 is TGCGCCAGCAGCGTAAGGGACAGGGATGGCTACACCTTC. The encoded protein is CASSVRDRDGYTF.

CDR3 sequence reads: CASSNPSGSSYNEQFF. CDR3 coding DNA: TGTGCCAGCAGCAATCCGAGCGGGAGTTCCTACAATGAGCAGTTCTTC. The chain has TRBV28 and TRBJ2-1; 8 nucleotides agree with TRBD2. The germline CDR1 and CDR2 sequences are MDHEN and SYDVKM. V dropped 6 bases and J dropped 1; count of bases not matched to a gene: 8. The CDR3 sequence is 16 residues long.

CDR3 nucleotide sequence: TGTGCCAGCAGTGAGACAGGGAATACTAACTATGGCTACACCTTC. This translates into CASSETGNTNYGYTF. J is TRBJ1-2 and V is TRBV2, with TRBD1 matching over 7 bases. The germline gives CDR1 SNHLY, CDR2 FYNNEI. Trimming removed 3 bases from V and 0 bases from J; junction bases left unmatched: 4. The CDR3 runs 15 residues.

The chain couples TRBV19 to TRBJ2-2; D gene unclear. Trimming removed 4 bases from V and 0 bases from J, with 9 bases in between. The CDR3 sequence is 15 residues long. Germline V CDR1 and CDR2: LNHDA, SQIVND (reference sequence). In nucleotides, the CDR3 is TGTGCCAGTAGTACGGAGCAAGCGAACACCGGGGAGCTGTTTTTT. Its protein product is CASSTEQANTGELFF. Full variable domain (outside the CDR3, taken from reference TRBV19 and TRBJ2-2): DGGITQSPKYLFRKEGQNVTLSCEQNLNHDAMYWYRQDPGQGLRLIYYSQIVNDFQKGDIAEGYSVSREKKESFPLTVTSAQKNPTAFYLCASSTEQANTGELFFGEGSRLTVL.

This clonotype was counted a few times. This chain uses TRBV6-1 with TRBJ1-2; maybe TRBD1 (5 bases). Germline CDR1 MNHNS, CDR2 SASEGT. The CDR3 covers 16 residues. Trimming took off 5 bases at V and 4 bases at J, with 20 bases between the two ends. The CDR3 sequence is CASSRSSYRGGYGYTF. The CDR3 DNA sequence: TGTGCCAGCAGTAGATCTTCCTACCGGGGGGGCTATGGCTACACCTTC.

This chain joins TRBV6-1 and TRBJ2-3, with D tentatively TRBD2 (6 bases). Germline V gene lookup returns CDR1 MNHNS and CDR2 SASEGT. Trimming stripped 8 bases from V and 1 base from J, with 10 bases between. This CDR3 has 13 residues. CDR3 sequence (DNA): TGTGCCAGCTTTCTAGCGCGCACAGATACGCAGTATTTT. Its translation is CASFLARTDTQYF.

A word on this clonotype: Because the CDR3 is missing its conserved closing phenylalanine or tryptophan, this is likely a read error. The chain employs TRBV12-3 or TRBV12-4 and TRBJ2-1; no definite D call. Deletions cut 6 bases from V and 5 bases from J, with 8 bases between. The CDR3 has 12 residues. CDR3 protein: CASRNLNNEQFS. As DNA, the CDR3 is TGTGCCAGCAGGAACCTGAACAATGAGCAGTTCTCC.

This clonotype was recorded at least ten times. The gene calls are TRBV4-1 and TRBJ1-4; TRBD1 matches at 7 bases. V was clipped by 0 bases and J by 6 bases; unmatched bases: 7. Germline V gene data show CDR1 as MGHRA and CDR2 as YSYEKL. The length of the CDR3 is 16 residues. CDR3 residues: CASSQDPETGYEKLFF. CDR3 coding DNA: TGCGCCAGCAGCCAAGATCCCGAGACAGGGTATGAAAAACTGTTTTTT.

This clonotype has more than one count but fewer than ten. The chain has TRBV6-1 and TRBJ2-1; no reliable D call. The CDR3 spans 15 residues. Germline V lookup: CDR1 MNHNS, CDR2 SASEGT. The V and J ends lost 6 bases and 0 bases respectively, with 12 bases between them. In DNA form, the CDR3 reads TGTGCCAGCAGCCATCCCCCGAGCTCCTACAATGAGCAGTTCTTC. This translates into CASSHPPSSYNEQFF.

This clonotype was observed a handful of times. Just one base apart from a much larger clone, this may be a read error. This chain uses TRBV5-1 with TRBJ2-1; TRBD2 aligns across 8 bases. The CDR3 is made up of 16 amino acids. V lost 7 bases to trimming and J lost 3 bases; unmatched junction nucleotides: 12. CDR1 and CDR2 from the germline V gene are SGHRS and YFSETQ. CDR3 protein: CASGTLAGFNYNEQFF. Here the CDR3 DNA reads TGCGCCAGCGGCACATTAGCGGGATTCAACTACAATGAGCAGTTCTTC.

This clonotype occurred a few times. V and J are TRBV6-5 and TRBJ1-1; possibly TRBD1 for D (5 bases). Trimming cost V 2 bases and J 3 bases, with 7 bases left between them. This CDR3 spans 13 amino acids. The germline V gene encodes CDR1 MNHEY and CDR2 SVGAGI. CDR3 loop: CASSYRGDTEAFF. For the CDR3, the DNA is TGTGCCAGCAGTTACAGGGGAGACACTGAAGCTTTCTTT.

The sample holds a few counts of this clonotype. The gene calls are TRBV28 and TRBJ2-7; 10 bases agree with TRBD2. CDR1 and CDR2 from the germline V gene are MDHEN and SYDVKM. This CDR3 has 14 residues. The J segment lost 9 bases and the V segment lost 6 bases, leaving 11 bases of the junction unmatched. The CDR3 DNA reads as TGTGCCAGCAGCCCCGGGACTAGCGTCCTGGGGCAGTACTTC. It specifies CASSPGTSVLGQYF. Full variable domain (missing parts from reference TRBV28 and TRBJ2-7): DVKVTQSSRYLVKRTGEKVFLECVQDMDHENMFWYRQDPGLGLRLIYFSYDVKMKEKGDIPEGYSVSREKKERFSLILESASTNQTSMYLCASSPGTSVLGQYFGPGTRLTVT.

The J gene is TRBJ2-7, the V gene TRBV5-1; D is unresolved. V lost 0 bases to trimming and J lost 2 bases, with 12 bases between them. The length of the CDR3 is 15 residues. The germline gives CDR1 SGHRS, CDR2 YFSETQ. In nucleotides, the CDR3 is TGCGCCAGCAGCTTGGACGTAGGCGGCCCCTACGAGCAGTACTTC. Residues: CASSLDVGGPYEQYF.

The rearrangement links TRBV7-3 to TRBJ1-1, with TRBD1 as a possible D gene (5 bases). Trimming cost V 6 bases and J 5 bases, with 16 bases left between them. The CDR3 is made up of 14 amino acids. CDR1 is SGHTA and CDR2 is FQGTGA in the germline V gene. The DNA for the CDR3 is TGTGCCAGCAGGGTCCAGGGCTCGAGGACTGAAGCTTTCTTT. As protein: CASRVQGSRTEAFF.